Detailed here is one T cell receptor (beta chain). At one end the junction does not follow the germline gene, possibly because of a read error. The template used for profiling TCR beta VDJ and CDR3 was genomic DNA. TCRdb redid the calling of the reads with MiXCR, one entry per CDR3 protein. The sample holds around 290,000 distinct CDR3 sequences, roughly 59% seen once. Per the germline V gene, CDR1 is SGHTA and CDR2 is FQGNSA. The CDR3 sequence is 13 residues long. The data were taken from a study of CD8+CD57+ T cells in acquired aplastic anemia. Previously, flow cytometry had revealed CD8+CD57+ cell expansion in the patients chosen for sequencing.

This TCR derives from a human donor with aplastic anemia. The V call is TRBV7-2, the J call TRBJ2-1, with D hard to call. Sequenced input: sorted CD4+, CD8+, or CD8+CD57+ T cells (not recorded which) from PBMCs. As DNA, the CDR3 is TGTGCCAGCAGCTCGCTCCGGGCCTTTCCACCCGTCTTC. Its protein product is CASSSLRAFPPVF.